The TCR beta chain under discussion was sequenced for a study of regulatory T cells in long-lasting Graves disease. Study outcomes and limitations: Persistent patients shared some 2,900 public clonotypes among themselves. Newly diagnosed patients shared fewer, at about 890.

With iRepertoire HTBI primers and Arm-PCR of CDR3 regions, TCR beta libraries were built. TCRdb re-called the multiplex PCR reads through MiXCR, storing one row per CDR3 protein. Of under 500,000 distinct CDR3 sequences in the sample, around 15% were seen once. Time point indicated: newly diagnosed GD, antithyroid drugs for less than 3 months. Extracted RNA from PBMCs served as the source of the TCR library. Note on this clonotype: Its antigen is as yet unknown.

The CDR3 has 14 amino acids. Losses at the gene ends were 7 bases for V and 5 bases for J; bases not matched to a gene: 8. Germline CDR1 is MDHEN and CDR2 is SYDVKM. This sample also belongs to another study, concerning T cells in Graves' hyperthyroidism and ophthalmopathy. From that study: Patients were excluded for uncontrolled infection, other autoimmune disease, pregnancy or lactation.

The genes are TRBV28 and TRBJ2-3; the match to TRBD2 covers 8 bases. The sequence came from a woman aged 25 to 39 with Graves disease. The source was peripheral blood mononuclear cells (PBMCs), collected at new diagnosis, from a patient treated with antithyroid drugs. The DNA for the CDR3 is TGTGCCAGCACAACTAGCGGCGGCGGAGATACGCAGTATTTT. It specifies CASTTSGGGDTQYF.